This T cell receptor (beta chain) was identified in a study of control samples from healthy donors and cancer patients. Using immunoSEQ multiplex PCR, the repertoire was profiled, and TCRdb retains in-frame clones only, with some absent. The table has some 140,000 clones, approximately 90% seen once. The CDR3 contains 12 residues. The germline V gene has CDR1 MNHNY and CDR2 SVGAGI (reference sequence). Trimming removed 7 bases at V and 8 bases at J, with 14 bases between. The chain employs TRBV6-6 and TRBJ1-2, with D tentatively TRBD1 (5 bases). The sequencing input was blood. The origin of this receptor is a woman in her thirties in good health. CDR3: CASTPGGGGYTF. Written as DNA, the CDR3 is TGTGCCAGCACCCCGGGGGGGGGAGGCTACACCTTC.